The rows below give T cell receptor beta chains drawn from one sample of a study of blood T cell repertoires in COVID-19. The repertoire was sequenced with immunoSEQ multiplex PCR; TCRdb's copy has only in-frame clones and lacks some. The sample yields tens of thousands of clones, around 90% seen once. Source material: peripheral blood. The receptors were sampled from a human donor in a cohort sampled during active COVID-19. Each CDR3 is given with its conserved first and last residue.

cdr3_aa: CASIRDSLSPQHF; v_call: TRBV28; j_call: TRBJ1-5
cdr3_aa: CASSAEYYNEQFF; v_call: TRBV6-6; j_call: TRBJ2-1
cdr3_aa: CASSLYGTPNQPQHF; v_call: TRBV5-1; j_call: TRBJ1-5
cdr3_aa: CASRGSGEGGQPQHF; v_call: TRBV4-2; j_call: TRBJ1-5
cdr3_aa: CASSLGSVETQYF; v_call: TRBV7-8; j_call: TRBJ2-5
cdr3_aa: CATRTGLYEQYF; v_call: TRBV28; j_call: TRBJ2-7
cdr3_aa: CAIETSRTGELFF; v_call: TRBV19; j_call: TRBJ2-2
cdr3_aa: CASSQGEDLYQETQYF; v_call: TRBV4-2; j_call: TRBJ2-5
cdr3_aa: CASSYGRLSGGSYEQYF; v_call: TRBV6-2/TRBV6-3; j_call: TRBJ2-7
cdr3_aa: CASSLGIDNEQYF; v_call: TRBV3-1/TRBV3-2; j_call: TRBJ2-7
cdr3_aa: CASSSSIGEYGYTF; v_call: TRBV7-9; j_call: TRBJ1-2
cdr3_aa: CASSPDRNSPLHF; v_call: TRBV9; j_call: TRBJ1-6
cdr3_aa: CASSSQTVTQIDEQFF; v_call: TRBV5-1; j_call: TRBJ2-1
cdr3_aa: CASSLSSTDTQYF; v_call: TRBV12-3/TRBV12-4; j_call: TRBJ2-3
cdr3_aa: CASSHGVGAFF; v_call: TRBV19; j_call: TRBJ1-1
cdr3_aa: CASSKVRPQSDRSYEQYF; v_call: TRBV21-1; j_call: TRBJ2-7
cdr3_aa: CASSQDAAGATNYGYTF; v_call: TRBV4-1; j_call: TRBJ1-2
cdr3_aa: CASSLAVDTQYF; v_call: TRBV7-2; j_call: TRBJ2-3
cdr3_aa: CASSWGDNEQFF; v_call: TRBV5-1; j_call: TRBJ2-1
cdr3_aa: CASSAGQGNTEAFF; v_call: TRBV7-2; j_call: TRBJ1-1
cdr3_aa: CASSPAGGTYEQYF; v_call: TRBV27; j_call: TRBJ2-7
cdr3_aa: CASSDARQGRNSPLHF; v_call: TRBV2; j_call: TRBJ1-6